The source of this T cell receptor (beta chain) is a study of T cells in Graves' hyperthyroidism and ophthalmopathy. Study-wide findings and caveats: Ophthalmopathy was told apart from stable hyperthyroidism by a 13 V-J model. With a median lead of about six months before onset, the model predicted ophthalmopathy.

This clonotype occurred many times. Its antigen is not known. V lost 8 bases to trimming and J lost 7 bases, with 20 bases between them. The CDR3 loop spans 14 amino acids. CDR1 and CDR2 (germline): MDHEN, SYDVKM. From RNA transcripts, TCR beta CDR3 regions were amplified. RT-PCR in the first round (using the HTBI primer set) targeted the TCR CDR3. TCRdb recomputed calls from the multiplex PCR reads with MiXCR, one row per CDR3 protein. This table has about 260,000 distinct CDR3 sequences, roughly 20% appearing once. Each person with ophthalmopathy scored at least 3 on the Clinical Activity Score, reached NOSPECS grade 4 or higher, and had been ill under 3 months. Clinicians diagnosed patients from clinical symptoms, serum thyroxine and TRAb, thyroid ultrasound and orbital computed tomography.

The chain has TRBV28 and TRBJ1-2; no firm D call. Sequenced material: blood. This clonotype was obtained from a man under 40 with Graves' ophthalmopathy. CDR3 DNA: TGTGCCAGCCAAACCTTGACGGGTAACGGTGGCTACACCTTC. Translated: CASQTLTGNGGYTF.